The subject of this entry is one TCR beta chain. This record belongs to a study of blood T cell repertoires in COVID-19. V gave up 3 bases and J gave up 6 bases; unmatched junction bases: 8. The germline CDR1 and CDR2 sequences are SGHTS and YDEGEE. This CDR3 is built from 14 residues. The protocol was immunoSEQ multiplex PCR, while the TCRdb copy is restricted to in-frame clones and leaves out a portion. The sample records about 260,000 clones, approximately 89% being singletons. This rearrangement joins TRBV5-8 to TRBJ1-2; 7 nucleotides match TRBD1. What was sequenced was peripheral blood. The receptor's source is a woman between 65 and 79 years old with COVID-19, enrolled during active disease. CDR3 loop: CASSSYPTGNGYTF. The CDR3, as DNA: TGTGCCAGCAGCTCCTACCCGACAGGGAATGGCTACACCTTC.